Listed below are T cell receptor beta chains from one sample, sequenced in a study of patients and donors after allogeneic stem cell transplantation. TCRdb recomputed calls from the RT-PCR reads with MiXCR, one row per CDR3 protein. The sample has about 150,000 distinct CDR3 sequences, about two fifths seen once. What was sequenced was blood, either unsorted or a sorted T cell fraction (not recorded which). These receptors all come from a human donor who was either an allogeneic HSCT recipient or a stem cell or donor lymphocyte infusion donor (not recorded which). It is not recorded whose cells these are; they may come from a transplant donor. The CDR3 runs from the conserved cysteine through the conserved F or W. D genes are given only for firm matches.

D	V	J	CDR3
-	TRBV12-3/TRBV12-4	TRBJ2-1	CASSRYNEQFF
-	TRBV11-2	TRBJ1-2	CASSFHRAANYGYTF
-	TRBV12-3/TRBV12-4	TRBJ2-7	CASSRTGIDYEQYF
TRBD1	TRBV27	TRBJ1-1	CASSFRGRTEAFF
-	TRBV3-1	TRBJ1-3	CASSQDGISGNTIYF
TRBD2	TRBV12-3/TRBV12-4	TRBJ2-5	CASSLAGLAGETQYF
-	TRBV7-2	TRBJ1-3	CASSSFLALGSGNTIYF
-	TRBV6-8	TRBJ1-4	CASSYSHGRFREKLFF
-	TRBV24-1	TRBJ2-5	CATNGGQLMPQYF
-	TRBV12-3/TRBV12-4	TRBJ2-3	CASSWPGLPPDTQYF
-	TRBV6-5	TRBJ1-5	CASSLYINQPQHF
-	TRBV4-2	TRBJ2-1	CASSQVLPYNEQFF
-	TRBV29-1	TRBJ2-3	CSVHRDTQYF
-	TRBV28	TRBJ1-6	CASMDNSPLHF
-	TRBV27	TRBJ1-1	CASSLWQGLGLTEAFF
-	TRBV12-3/TRBV12-4	TRBJ1-3	CASSLVAGTGNTIYF
TRBD1	TRBV4-3	TRBJ1-4	CASSQADRRGVKEKLFF
TRBD1	TRBV6-5	TRBJ1-6	CASSYSRDRVGSPLHF
-	TRBV4-2	TRBJ1-1	CASSQPQGKAFF
TRBD2	TRBV5-5	TRBJ2-2	CASSVTSGRSGELFF